These 14 T cell receptor beta chains share one sample of origin, sequenced in a study of blood T cells in healthy people across ages. Combining a sample-barcoded 5' primer with a J-beta primer mix, a second PCR ran for about 6 to 12 cycles. Using its own MiXCR run on the 5' RACE reads, TCRdb lists one record per CDR3 protein. The sample yields roughly 700,000 distinct CDR3 sequences, more than 40% seen once. Sequencing was done on a sample of blood. Receptors originate from a woman aged 55-75 years in good health.

This clonotype was seen a few times. The chain carries TRBV3-1 and TRBJ2-5, with 13 bases identical to TRBD2. Looked up from germline, CDR1 is LGHDT and CDR2 is YNNKEL (reference sequence). V dropped 3 bases and J dropped 5; count of bases not matched to a gene: 12. The CDR3 totals 18 residues. Here the CDR3 reads CASSHILRLAGGGETQYF. The CDR3 region has the DNA TGTGCCAGCAGCCACATCCTTCGACTAGCGGGAGGCGGGGAGACCCAGTACTTC.

For the CDR3, the DNA is TGTGCCAGCAATCCCAGGTTGGAGTTTGGGACTAGTCAATTTAATGAGCAGTACTTC. Translation gives CASNPRLEFGTSQFNEQYF. The chain is built from TRBV4-2 and TRBJ2-4; 8 nucleotides match TRBD2. V lost 7 bases, J lost 13 bases, and 30 bases stayed unmatched. The CDR3 contains 19 residues. Germline V gives CDR1 LGHNA, CDR2 YNFKEQ.

This clonotype appeared a few times. V gene TRBV10-3 combines with J gene TRBJ2-3, with 7 bases matching TRBD2. V trimming: 7 bases; J trimming: 5 bases; junction bases outside the gene matches: 3. Per the germline V gene, CDR1 is ENHRY and CDR2 is SYGVKD. This CDR3 is 12 amino acids long. The CDR3 DNA sequence: TGTGCCATCAAGCGGGATGGAGATACGCAGTATTTT. This translates into CAIKRDGDTQYF.

This clonotype was seen once. This chain links TRBV21-1 with TRBJ1-6; the tabulated D call, TRBD1, remains unverified against the DNA. TRBV21-1 is a listed pseudogene. The CDR3 sequence is 15 residues long. Here the CDR3 DNA reads TGTGCCCGAGAGACCCGACAGGGGCGGAACTCACCCCTCCACTTT. It is translated as CARETRQGRNSPLHF.

The sample holds one count of this clonotype. The CDR3 nucleotides read TGCGCCAGCAGCTTACGCAGCACACTTATGAACACTGAAGCTTTCTTT. Amino acids: CASSLRSTLMNTEAFF. This chain joins TRBV5-1 and TRBJ1-1; D gene unclear. The CDR3 contains 16 residues. Germline V gene sequence: CDR1 SGHRS, CDR2 YFSETQ. The V and J ends lost 2 bases and 0 bases respectively, with 14 bases between them.

The rearrangement joins TRBV20-1 to TRBJ2-7; no definite D call. CDR1 is DFQATT, CDR2 SNEGSKA, per germline (reference sequence). The ends were cut back, 3 bases at V and 3 bases at J, with 9 bases in the middle. CDR3 length: 12 amino acids. The CDR3 protein is CSARRFDYEQYF. DNA for the CDR3: TGCAGTGCTAGGAGGTTCGACTACGAGCAGTACTTC.

J is TRBJ1-1 and V is TRBV5-1; 8 nucleotides align to TRBD1. The germline CDR1 and CDR2 sequences are SGHRS and YFSETQ. V was clipped by 7 bases and J by 4 bases; unmatched bases: 12. CDR3 length: 15 residues. The CDR3 loop reads CASGPQGAGGTEAFF. CDR3 bases: TGCGCCAGCGGGCCGCAGGGGGCCGGGGGCACTGAAGCTTTCTTT.

The chain combines TRBV20-1 with TRBJ2-1; TRBD2 is a possible D gene (5 bases). Germline values: CDR1 DFQATT, CDR2 SNEGSKA (reference sequence). Trimming shortened V by 4 bases and J by 0 bases, and 16 bases separated the two germline ends. The CDR3 totals 16 residues. CDR3 in DNA: TGCAGTGCTAAGTTTGCGCGGGCTAGCTCCTACAATGAGCAGTTCTTC. It yields the protein CSAKFARASSYNEQFF.

This chain links TRBV24-1 with TRBJ2-1; D may be TRBD1 (5 bases). The V end lost 7 bases, the J end lost 6 bases, and 9 bases lay between the germline ends. This CDR3 is 12 amino acids long. The V gene's germline CDR1 is KGHDR and CDR2 SFDVKD. This chain's CDR3 is CATSLGRNEQFF. CDR3 coding DNA: TGTGCCACCAGCCTGGGGCGCAATGAGCAGTTCTTC.

This clonotype was seen a handful of times. This chain links TRBV20-1 with TRBJ2-3; a possible D gene is TRBD2 (5 bases). This CDR3 is 14 amino acids long. V was shortened by 0 bases and J by 1 base, with 8 bases between the two germline ends. The germline V gene encodes CDR1 DFQATT and CDR2 SNEGSKA (reference sequence). DNA of the CDR3: TGCAGTGCTAGAGATCAGAGGGGCACAGATACGCAGTATTTT. Amino acid sequence: CSARDQRGTDTQYF.

This chain joins TRBV4-1 and TRBJ1-4; D is possibly TRBD1 (6 bases). Per the germline V gene, CDR1 is MGHRA and CDR2 is YSYEKL. This CDR3 contains 16 residues. Trimming shortened V by 2 bases and J by 5 bases, and 15 bases separated the two germline ends. CDR3 sequence: CASSQQGQTVNEKLFF. The CDR3 DNA reads as TGCGCCAGCAGCCAACAAGGACAGACCGTAAATGAAAAACTGTTTTTT.

This clonotype occurred a few times. This rearrangement joins TRBV9 to TRBJ2-1; tentatively, D is TRBD1 (5 bases). This CDR3 is 16 amino acids long. Germline lookup yields CDR1 SGDLS and CDR2 YYNGEE. The ends were cut back, 0 bases at V and 1 base at J, with 11 bases in the middle. The CDR3 nucleotides are TGTGCCAGCAGCGTAGCTGGGGCTGCTTCCTACAATGAGCAGTTCTTC. It translates to CASSVAGAASYNEQFF.

The CDR3 sequence: CASSGAGADTQYF. CDR3 nucleotides: TGTGCCAGCAGCGGGGCGGGAGCAGATACGCAGTATTTT. V and J are TRBV6-6 and TRBJ2-3, with TRBD2 identical over 7 bases. Germline trimming cut 6 bases from V and 4 bases from J; bases unmatched to any gene: 4. Germline loops: CDR1 MNHNY, CDR2 SVGAGI (reference sequence). This CDR3 is 13 amino acids long.

The J gene is TRBJ1-1, the V gene TRBV20-1; D is possibly TRBD1 (6 bases). This CDR3 region has 14 residues. From germline, CDR1 is DFQATT and CDR2 SNEGSKA (reference sequence). The V gene lost 3 bases and the J gene lost 1 base, with 12 bases spanning the gap. In DNA, the CDR3 is TGCAGTGCTAGCGAGGGGGGGAAGAACACTGAAGCTTTCTTT. Protein product: CSASEGGKNTEAFF.